This entry features one T cell receptor beta chain sequence. The data were taken from a study of shared clonotypes between healthy human individuals. Study in general: Per donor, three plates held CD4 naive cells, three held CD4 memory, two held CD8 naive and one held CD8 memory.

Method: immunoSEQ multiplex PCR; TCRdb's copy keeps in-frame clones and lacks some. This table has about 2.1 million clones, roughly 91% appearing once. Trimming cost V 2 bases and J 10 bases, with 9 bases left between them. This CDR3 region has 13 residues. CDR1 and CDR2 from the germline V gene are SGHDN and FVKESK. Naive CD8 cells, CD45RO-negative and positively selected for CCR7, excluded terminally differentiated effector memory CD45RA+ cells. This chain links TRBV14 with TRBJ1-6; D remains unclear. The specimen sequenced was naive CD8+ T cells from PBMCs. The sequence was collected from a young man in good health. Some clones in this sample may be carry-over from other donors' samples. The CDR3 protein is CASSQIHGSPLHF. The CDR3 DNA reads TGTGCCAGCAGCCAAATTCACGGGTCACCCCTCCACTTT. Based on the CDR3 plus reference TRBV14 and TRBJ1-6, the full variable domain is EAGVTQFPSHSVIEKGQTVTLRCDPISGHDNLYWYRRVMGKEIKFLLHFVKESKQDESGMPNNRFLAERTGGTYSTLKVQPAELEDSGVYFCASSQIHGSPLHFGNGTRLTVT.